Below, 21 T cell receptor beta chains from the same sample are listed, as sequenced in a study of cytomegalovirus exposure and HLA in healthy donors. PCR used 60 Vbeta primers and 13 Jbeta primers. The assay was immunoSEQ multiplex PCR, and TCRdb's table has in-frame clones only and misses some. The sample includes 110,000 to 150,000 clones, about 80% of them seen just once. The sequencing input was PBMCs. The origin of the receptors is a female donor in good health and CMV-seronegative.

This sequence joins TRBV27 and TRBJ2-1, with TRBD2 matching 13 bases. Germline-derived CDR1 and CDR2 are MNHEY and SMNVEV (reference sequence). CDR3 size: 17 residues. J lost 0 bases, V lost 3 bases, and 2 bases had no gene match. The DNA of the CDR3 is TGTGCCAGCAGTTTGGGGACTAGCGGGAACTCCTACAATGAGCAGTTCTTC. This translates into CASSLGTSGNSYNEQFF.

The CDR3 region has the DNA TGTGCCAGCAGCGTACTTAACTCCTACAATGAGCAGTTCTTC. As protein: CASSVLNSYNEQFF. V is TRBV27 and J is TRBJ2-1; unclear D gene. Germline-derived CDR1 and CDR2 are MNHEY and SMNVEV (reference sequence). CDR3 size: 14 residues. V shed 6 bases and J shed 0 bases, with 9 bases lying between them.

The V call is TRBV28, the J call TRBJ2-7, with TRBD2 matching 9 bases. This CDR3 has 14 amino acids. J gave up 3 bases and V 5 bases, and 5 bases lay outside the gene matches. In germline, CDR1 is MDHEN, CDR2 SYDVKM. The CDR3 nucleotides read TGTGCCAGCAGTCCGGGACTAGCTGTCTACGAGCAGTACTTC. Its translation: CASSPGLAVYEQYF.

The CDR3 region is CAIRGDSSYGYTF. The CDR3 region has the DNA TGTGCCATCAGAGGGGACAGCAGCTATGGCTACACCTTC. This sequence joins TRBV10-3 and TRBJ1-2; 7 nucleotides match TRBD1. Looked up from germline, CDR1 is ENHRY and CDR2 is SYGVKD. The CDR3 loop spans 13 amino acids. V lost 6 bases, J lost 4 bases, and 5 bases stayed unmatched.

The rearrangement uses TRBV28 and TRBJ1-1; weak D call: TRBD1 (6 bases). The length of the CDR3 is 14 residues. Germline lookup yields CDR1 MDHEN and CDR2 SYDVKM. V was clipped by 3 bases and J by 10 bases, with 18 bases between them. The chain's CDR3 is CASSFGGGAMRAFF. The CDR3, as DNA: TGTGCCAGCAGTTTTGGAGGGGGGGCCATGAGAGCTTTCTTT.

J is TRBJ2-5 and V is TRBV7-2, with 8 bases aligning to TRBD2. With 5 bases clipped from V and 5 bases from J, the junction kept 10 bases outside the gene matches. The CDR3 is made up of 15 amino acids. Germline CDR1 is SGHTA and CDR2 is FQGNSA. The CDR3 DNA follows: TGTGCCAGCAGCCGTCGAACGGGGGGGCGCGAGACCCAGTACTTC. Its protein is CASSRRTGGRETQYF. The full variable domain, rest sourced from reference TRBV7-2 and TRBJ2-5, is GAGVSQSPSNKVTEKGKDVELRCDPISGHTALYWYRQSLGQGLEFLIYFQGNSAPDKSGLPSDRFSAERTGGSVSTLTIQRTQQEDSAVYLCASSRRTGGRETQYFGPGTRLLVL.

The chain joins TRBV5-1 to TRBJ2-1; tentatively, D is TRBD2 (5 bases). There are 16 residues in the CDR3. The V end lost 0 bases, the J end lost 4 bases, and 14 bases lay between the germline ends. Germline-derived CDR1 and CDR2 are SGHRS and YFSETQ. The CDR3 region has the DNA TGCGCCAGCAGCTTGGTGAACCGCGGGTCTTACAATGAGCAGTTCTTC. Amino acids: CASSLVNRGSYNEQFF.

The V call is TRBV14, the J call TRBJ2-7; TRBD1 matches at 10 bases. Germline CDR1 reads SGHDN; CDR2 reads FVKESK. The V gene end was trimmed by 4 bases and the J gene end by 2 bases; junction bases not matched to a gene: 8. CDR3 length: 16 amino acids. The DNA of the CDR3 is TGTGCCAGCAGCCGAGACTTGGGACAGGGGACCTACGAGCAGTACTTC. The encoded protein is CASSRDLGQGTYEQYF. Complete variable domain (other parts from reference TRBV14 and TRBJ2-7): EAGVTQFPSHSVIEKGQTVTLRCDPISGHDNLYWYRRVMGKEIKFLLHFVKESKQDESGMPNNRFLAERTGGTYSTLKVQPAELEDSGVYFCASSRDLGQGTYEQYFGPGTRLTVT.

The genes are TRBV2 and TRBJ1-5, with D possibly TRBD1 on 6 matching bases. From germline, CDR1 is SNHLY and CDR2 FYNNEI. Trimming pared 3 bases from V and 2 bases from J, leaving 8 bases between. CDR3 size: 14 residues. The CDR3 DNA reads as TGTGCCAGCAGTGAGAACAGGGGCAATCAGCCCCAGCATTTT. Its translation: CASSENRGNQPQHF.

The chain links TRBV28 to TRBJ2-7, with a weak D call TRBD2 (6 bases). Germline CDR1 and CDR2: MDHEN and SYDVKM. The CDR3 runs 14 residues. V was cut by 6 bases and J by 6 bases, with 18 bases left in between. CDR3 sequence: CASSYGRAGTEQYF. The CDR3 DNA reads TGTGCCAGCAGCTATGGTAGGGCGGGGACCGAGCAGTACTTC.

The V call is TRBV29-1, the J call TRBJ2-2; the match to TRBD2 covers 12 bases. Germline V CDR1 and CDR2: SQVTM, ANQGSEA. V lost 7 bases and J lost 5; bases outside the gene matches: 5. This CDR3 has 14 residues. Here the CDR3 DNA reads TGCAGCGCCGGGACTAGCGGGTTAACCGGGGAGCTGTTTTTT. It specifies CSAGTSGLTGELFF.

The V gene is TRBV6-5, the J gene TRBJ2-3; TRBD2 matches 9 bases. Looked up from germline, CDR1 is MNHEY and CDR2 is SVGAGI. V lost 6 bases and J lost 6; bases outside the gene matches: 4. This CDR3 has 13 amino acids. The CDR3 bases are TGTGCCAGCAGAATAGCGGGAGTCGATACGCAGTATTTT. Its protein product is CASRIAGVDTQYF.

The chain links TRBV6-1 to TRBJ1-1, with 8 positions matching TRBD1. V lost 4 bases to trimming and J lost 1 base; unmatched junction nucleotides: 14. The germline V gene has CDR1 MNHNS and CDR2 SASEGT. This CDR3 has 18 residues. The CDR3 loop is CASSGTPLSGTGNTEAFF. The CDR3 region has the DNA TGTGCCAGCAGTGGGACGCCTCTCTCTGGGACAGGGAACACTGAAGCTTTCTTT.

CDR3 nucleotides: TGTGCCAGCAGCTTAGCGAGGCGGGCTAGCACAGATACGCAGTATTTT. This translates into CASSLARRASTDTQYF. The chain links TRBV7-2 to TRBJ2-3; D may be TRBD2 (5 bases). Germline values: CDR1 SGHTA, CDR2 FQGNSA. The CDR3 is made up of 16 amino acids. The V and J ends lost 0 bases and 0 bases respectively, with 10 bases between them.

J is TRBJ2-2 and V is TRBV6-5; 7 bases agree with TRBD2. The V gene's germline CDR1 is MNHEY and CDR2 SVGAGI. The CDR3 is 15 amino acids. With V trimmed by 4 bases and J by 1 base, 3 bases remained unmatched. CDR3 nucleotides: TGTGCCAGCAGTTCGCCTAGCGGGAACACCGGGGAGCTGTTTTTT. Translation: CASSSPSGNTGELFF.

This clone has more than one count but fewer than ten. The J gene is TRBJ1-2, the V gene TRBV19; D unresolved. Germline loops: CDR1 LNHDA, CDR2 SQIVND (reference sequence). The CDR3 is 12 residues long. Trimming took 11 bases from V and 4 from J, leaving 14 bases between them. CDR3 sequence: CASSGQPYGYTF. CDR3 DNA sequence: TGTGCCTCAAGCGGGCAGCCCTATGGCTACACCTTC. Variable domain in full (rest from reference TRBV19 and TRBJ1-2): DGGITQSPKYLFRKEGQNVTLSCEQNLNHDAMYWYRQDPGQGLRLIYYSQIVNDFQKGDIAEGYSVSREKKESFPLTVTSAQKNPTAFYLCASSGQPYGYTFGSGTRLTVV.

This clone has at least ten counts. The chain uses TRBV6-1 and TRBJ2-7; the match to TRBD1 covers 7 bases. Germline-derived CDR1 and CDR2 are MNHNS and SASEGT. CDR3 length equals 15 residues. V shed 2 bases and J 4 bases; nucleotides not matched to a gene: 8. The CDR3 reads CASSERRGTEYEQYF. CDR3 in DNA: TGTGCCAGCAGTGAAAGAAGAGGGACAGAGTACGAGCAGTACTTC.

V is TRBV21-1 and J is TRBJ1-5; TRBD1, as called in the table, went unchecked against the DNA. TRBV21-1 is annotated as a pseudogene. The CDR3 has 21 amino acids. CDR3 in amino acids: CASSKKGMSGALYFSNQPQHF. DNA for the CDR3: TGTGCCAGCAGCAAAAAGGGGATGTCAGGGGCCCTGTACTTTAGCAATCAGCCCCAGCATTTT.

This clone was seen a single time. V gene TRBV15 combines with J gene TRBJ2-1; 11 nucleotides line up with TRBD2. V shed 4 bases and J 6 bases; nucleotides not matched to a gene: 5. This CDR3 has 15 residues. Germline CDR1 reads LNHNV; CDR2 reads YYDKDF (reference sequence). CDR3 protein: CATSIGTSGFNEQFF. Here the CDR3 DNA reads TGTGCCACCAGCATCGGGACTAGCGGTTTCAATGAGCAGTTCTTC.

The V gene is TRBV7-9, the J gene TRBJ2-1; TRBD2 agrees at 8 bases. CDR1 and CDR2 from the germline V gene are SEHNR and FQNEAQ (reference sequence). Germline trimming cut 5 bases from V and 7 bases from J; bases unmatched to any gene: 13. There are 16 residues in the CDR3. This CDR3 is CASSPPWGLGDNEQFF. The DNA for the CDR3 is TGTGCCAGCAGCCCGCCATGGGGACTAGGTGATAATGAGCAGTTCTTC.

The chain combines TRBV6-4 with TRBJ2-3, with D tentatively TRBD2 (7 bases). The CDR3 loop spans 16 amino acids. V dropped 4 bases and J dropped 0 bases, with 14 bases sitting between them. In germline, CDR1 is MRHNA, CDR2 SNTAGT. CDR3 region: CASSAVRGASTDTQYF. CDR3 coding DNA: TGTGCCAGCAGTGCGGTACGGGGGGCCAGCACAGATACGCAGTATTTT.